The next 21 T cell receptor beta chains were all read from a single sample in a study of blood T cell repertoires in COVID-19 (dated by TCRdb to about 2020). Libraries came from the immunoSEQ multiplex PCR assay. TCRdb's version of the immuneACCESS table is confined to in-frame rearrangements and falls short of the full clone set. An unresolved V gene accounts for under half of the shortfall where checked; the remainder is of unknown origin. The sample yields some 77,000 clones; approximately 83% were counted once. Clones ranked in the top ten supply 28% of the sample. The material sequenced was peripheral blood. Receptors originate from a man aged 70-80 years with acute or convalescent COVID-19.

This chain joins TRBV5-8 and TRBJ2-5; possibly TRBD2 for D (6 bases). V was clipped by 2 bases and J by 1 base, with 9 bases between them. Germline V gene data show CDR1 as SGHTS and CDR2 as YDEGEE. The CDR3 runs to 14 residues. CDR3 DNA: TGTGCCAGCAGCTTACGGACTATCCAAGAGACCCAGTACTTC. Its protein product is CASSLRTIQETQYF.

The CDR3 protein is CASSPDGGAREQYF. CDR3 coding DNA: TGCGCCAGCAGCCCCGATGGGGGGGCAAGGGAGCAGTACTTC. The J gene is TRBJ2-7, the V gene TRBV10-1, with D possibly being TRBD2 (7 bases). Trimming cost V 6 bases and J 7 bases, with 19 bases left between them. The CDR3 has 14 residues. Looked up from germline, CDR1 is WNHNN and CDR2 is SYGVQD (reference sequence).

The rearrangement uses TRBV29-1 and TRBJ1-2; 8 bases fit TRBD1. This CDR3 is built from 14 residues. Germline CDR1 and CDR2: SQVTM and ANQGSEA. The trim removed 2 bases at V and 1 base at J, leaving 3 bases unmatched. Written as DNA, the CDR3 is TGCAGCGTTGAACCAGGGGGCGGTAACTATGGCTACACCTTC. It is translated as CSVEPGGGNYGYTF. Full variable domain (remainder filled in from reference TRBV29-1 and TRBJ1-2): SAVISQKPSRDICQRGTSLTIQCQVDSQVTMMFWYRQQPGQSLTLIATANQGSEATYESGFVIDKFPISRPNLTFSTLTVSNMSPEDSSIYLCSVEPGGGNYGYTFGSGTRLTVV.

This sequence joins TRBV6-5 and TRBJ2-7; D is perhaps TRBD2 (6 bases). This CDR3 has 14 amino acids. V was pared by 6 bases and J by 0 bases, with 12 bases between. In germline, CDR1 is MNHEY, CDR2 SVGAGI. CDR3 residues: CASRPGLASYEQYF. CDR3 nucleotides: TGTGCCAGCAGACCGGGACTTGCCTCCTACGAGCAGTACTTC.

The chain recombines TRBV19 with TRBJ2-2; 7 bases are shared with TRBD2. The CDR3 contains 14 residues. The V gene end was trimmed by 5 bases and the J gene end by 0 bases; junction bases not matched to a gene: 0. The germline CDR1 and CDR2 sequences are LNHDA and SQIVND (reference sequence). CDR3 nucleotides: TGTGCCAGTAGTCTAGCGGCGAACACCGGGGAGCTGTTTTTT. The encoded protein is CASSLAANTGELFF. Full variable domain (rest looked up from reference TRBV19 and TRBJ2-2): DGGITQSPKYLFRKEGQNVTLSCEQNLNHDAMYWYRQDPGQGLRLIYYSQIVNDFQKGDIAEGYSVSREKKESFPLTVTSAQKNPTAFYLCASSLAANTGELFFGEGSRLTVL.

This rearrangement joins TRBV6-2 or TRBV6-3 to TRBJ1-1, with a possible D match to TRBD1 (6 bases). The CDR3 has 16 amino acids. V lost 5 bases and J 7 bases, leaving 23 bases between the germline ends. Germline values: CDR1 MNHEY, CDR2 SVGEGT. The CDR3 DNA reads TGTGCCAGCAGTCCAAACTACGCGCGGGGGGCCGGTGAAGCTTTCTTT. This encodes CASSPNYARGAGEAFF.

The CDR3 reads CATSQTSPKNIQYF. The CDR3 coding sequence is TGTGCCACCAGCCAGACTAGCCCCAAAAACATTCAGTACTTC. This chain joins TRBV15 and TRBJ2-4, with TRBD2 matching over 7 bases. Germline assignment: CDR1 LNHNV and CDR2 YYDKDF (reference sequence). The trim removed 5 bases at V and 2 bases at J, leaving 3 bases unmatched. The CDR3 has 14 residues.

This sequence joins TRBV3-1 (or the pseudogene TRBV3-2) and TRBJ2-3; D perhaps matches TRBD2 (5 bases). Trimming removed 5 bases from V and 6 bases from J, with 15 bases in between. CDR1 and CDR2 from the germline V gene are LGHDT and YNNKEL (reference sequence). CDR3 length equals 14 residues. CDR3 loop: CASSAALGSDTQYF. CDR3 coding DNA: TGTGCCAGCAGCGCCGCGCTAGGGAGTGATACGCAGTATTTT.

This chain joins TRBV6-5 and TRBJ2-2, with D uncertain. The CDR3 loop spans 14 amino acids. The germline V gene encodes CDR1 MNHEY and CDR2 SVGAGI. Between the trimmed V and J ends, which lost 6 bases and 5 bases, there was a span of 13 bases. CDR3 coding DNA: TGTGCCAGCAGCCGCCTCCCTAGGACCGGGGAGCTGTTTTTT. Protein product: CASSRLPRTGELFF.

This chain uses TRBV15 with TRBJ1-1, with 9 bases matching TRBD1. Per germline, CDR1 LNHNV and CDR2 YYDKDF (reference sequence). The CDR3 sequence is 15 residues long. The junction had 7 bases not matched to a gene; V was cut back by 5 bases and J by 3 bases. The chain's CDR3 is CATSGGGDRDTEAFF. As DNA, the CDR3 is TGTGCCACCAGCGGAGGCGGGGACAGGGACACTGAAGCTTTCTTT.

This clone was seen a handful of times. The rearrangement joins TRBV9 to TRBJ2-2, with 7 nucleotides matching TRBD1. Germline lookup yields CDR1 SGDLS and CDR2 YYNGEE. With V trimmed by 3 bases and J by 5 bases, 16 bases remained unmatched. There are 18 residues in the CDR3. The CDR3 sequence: CASSASPPGQWRTGELFF. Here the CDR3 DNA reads TGTGCCAGCAGCGCCTCGCCCCCGGGACAGTGGCGTACCGGGGAGCTGTTTTTT.

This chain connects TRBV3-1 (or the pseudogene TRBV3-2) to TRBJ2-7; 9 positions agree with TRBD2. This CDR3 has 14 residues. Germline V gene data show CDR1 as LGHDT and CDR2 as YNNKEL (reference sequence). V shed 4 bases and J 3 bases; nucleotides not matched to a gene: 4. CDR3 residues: CASSPGTSNYEQYF. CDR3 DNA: TGTGCCAGCAGCCCCGGGACTAGCAACTACGAGCAGTACTTC.

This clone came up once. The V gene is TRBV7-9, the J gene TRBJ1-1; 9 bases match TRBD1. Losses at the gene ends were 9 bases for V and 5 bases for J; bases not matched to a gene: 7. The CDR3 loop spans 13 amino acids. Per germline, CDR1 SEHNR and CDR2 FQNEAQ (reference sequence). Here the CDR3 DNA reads TGTGCCAGTCGACAGGGGGTTGGAACTGAAGCTTTCTTT. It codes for CASRQGVGTEAFF.

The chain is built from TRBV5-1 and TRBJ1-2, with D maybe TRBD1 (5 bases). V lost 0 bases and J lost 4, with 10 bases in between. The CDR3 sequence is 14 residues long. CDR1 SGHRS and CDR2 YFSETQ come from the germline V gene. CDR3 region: CASSLGTTLYGYTF. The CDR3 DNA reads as TGCGCCAGCAGCTTGGGGACAACCCTCTATGGCTACACCTTC.

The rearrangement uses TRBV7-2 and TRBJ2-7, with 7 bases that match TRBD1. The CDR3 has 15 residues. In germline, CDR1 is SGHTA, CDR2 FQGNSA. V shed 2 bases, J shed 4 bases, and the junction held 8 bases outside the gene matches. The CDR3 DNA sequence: TGTGCCAGCAGCTTAATTGGGCAGGGGGTTTACGAGCAGTACTTC. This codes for CASSLIGQGVYEQYF.

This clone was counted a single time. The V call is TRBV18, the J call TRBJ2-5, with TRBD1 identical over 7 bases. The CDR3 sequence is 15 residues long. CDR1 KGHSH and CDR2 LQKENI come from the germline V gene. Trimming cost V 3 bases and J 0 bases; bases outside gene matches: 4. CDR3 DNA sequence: TGTGCCAGCTCACCTGACAGGGAGTACCAAGAGACCCAGTACTTC. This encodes CASSPDREYQETQYF.

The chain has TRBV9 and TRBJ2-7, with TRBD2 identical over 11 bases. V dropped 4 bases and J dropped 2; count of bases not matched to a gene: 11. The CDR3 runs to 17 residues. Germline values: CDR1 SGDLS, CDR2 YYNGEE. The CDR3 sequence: CASSPRGGTSGPYEQYF. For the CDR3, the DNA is TGTGCCAGCAGCCCACGAGGAGGGACTAGCGGACCCTACGAGCAGTACTTC.

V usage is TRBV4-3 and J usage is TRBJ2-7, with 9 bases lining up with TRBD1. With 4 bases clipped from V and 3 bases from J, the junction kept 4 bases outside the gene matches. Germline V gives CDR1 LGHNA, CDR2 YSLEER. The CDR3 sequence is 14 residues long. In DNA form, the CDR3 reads TGCGCCAGCAGCCGGACAGGGGAAAGCTACGAGCAGTACTTC. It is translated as CASSRTGESYEQYF.

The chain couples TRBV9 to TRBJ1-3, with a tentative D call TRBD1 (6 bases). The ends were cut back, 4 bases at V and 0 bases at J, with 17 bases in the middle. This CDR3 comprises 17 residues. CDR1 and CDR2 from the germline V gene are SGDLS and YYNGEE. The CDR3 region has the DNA TGTGCCAGCAGCCTACAGACAGGACCCGTCTCTGGAAACACCATATATTTT. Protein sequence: CASSLQTGPVSGNTIYF.

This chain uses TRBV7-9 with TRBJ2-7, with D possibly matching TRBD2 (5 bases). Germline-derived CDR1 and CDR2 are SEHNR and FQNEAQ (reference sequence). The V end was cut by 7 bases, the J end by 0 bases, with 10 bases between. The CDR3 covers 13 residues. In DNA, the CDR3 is TGTGCCAGCAATAGAGGGAGCTCCTACGAGCAGTACTTC. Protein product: CASNRGSSYEQYF.

Here the CDR3 reads CASTLAGTAYNEQFF. The CDR3 DNA follows: TGTGCCAGCACCCTAGCCGGGACAGCCTACAATGAGCAGTTCTTC. The chain couples TRBV27 to TRBJ2-1; 7 positions match TRBD1. V dropped 7 bases and J dropped 2; count of bases not matched to a gene: 8. The CDR3 extends over 15 amino acids. Germline assignment: CDR1 MNHEY and CDR2 SMNVEV (reference sequence).